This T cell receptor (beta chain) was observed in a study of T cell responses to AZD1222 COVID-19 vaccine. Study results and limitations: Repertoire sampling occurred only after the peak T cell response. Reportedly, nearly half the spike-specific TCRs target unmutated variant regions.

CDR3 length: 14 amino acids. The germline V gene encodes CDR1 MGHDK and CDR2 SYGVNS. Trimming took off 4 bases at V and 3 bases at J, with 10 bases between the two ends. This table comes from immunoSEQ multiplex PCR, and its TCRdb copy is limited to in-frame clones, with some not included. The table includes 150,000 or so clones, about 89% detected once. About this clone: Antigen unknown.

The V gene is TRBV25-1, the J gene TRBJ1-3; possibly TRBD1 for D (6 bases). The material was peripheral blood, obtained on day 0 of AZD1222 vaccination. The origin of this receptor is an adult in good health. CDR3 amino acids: CASSGGQDGNTIYF. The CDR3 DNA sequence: TGTGCCAGCAGTGGGGGACAAGATGGAAACACCATATATTTT.